This entry concerns a single TCR beta chain. Antigen specificity is unknown. This sample is part of a study of a mutant IDH1 vaccine in newly diagnosed glioma. Some clones are missing from TCRdb's copy, which holds only in-frame ones; the method was immunoSEQ multiplex PCR. The sample includes 30,000 or so clones, approximately 89% seen only once; the top ten take around 2.2%. Time point here: week 47, end of study. Doses consisted of 300 ug of mutant IDH1 20-mer peptide each, paired with topical imiquimod. Per germline, CDR1 SNHLY and CDR2 FYNNEI. Trimming took off 7 bases at V and 8 bases at J, with 23 bases between the two ends. This CDR3 has 15 amino acids.

This TCR was recovered from a man in his forties with glioma. The chain links TRBV2 to TRBJ1-2; D perhaps matches TRBD1 (6 bases). This material consisted of PBMCs, taken from a glioma patient whose treatment included an IDH1 peptide vaccine. CDR3: CASTIRGGGQEGYTF. The CDR3 bases are TGTGCCAGCACCATCCGGGGGGGCGGCCAGGAAGGCTACACCTTC.